These 5 T cell receptor beta chains originate from one sample sequenced in a study of beta chain features in type 1 diabetes. All of the isolated RNA was reverse transcribed, so expressed TCRB transcripts were sequenced. Clones were read by immunoSEQ multiplex PCR, and TCRdb kept only the in-frame ones, dropping some. The sample carries some 150,000 clones, about 9.2% recorded once. Sequences were obtained from central memory CD4+ T cells from blood. The receptor set was obtained from a man younger than 35 in good health.

The V and J genes are TRBV5-1 and TRBJ2-1; 8 positions agree with TRBD2. Per germline, CDR1 SGHRS and CDR2 YFSETQ. CDR3 length: 16 amino acids. The ends lost 4 bases at V and 5 bases at J; junction bases unmatched: 11. CDR3 DNA sequence: TGCGCCAGCAGCCGCGGAGGAGCGGGGGACCACAATGAGCAGTTCTTC. Translated: CASSRGGAGDHNEQFF.

The rearrangement links TRBV5-4 to TRBJ2-3, with D unresolved. Trimming removed 0 bases from V and 1 base from J, with 12 bases in between. The CDR3 has 16 amino acids. Per the germline V gene, CDR1 is SGHNT and CDR2 is YYREEE (reference sequence). CDR3 residues: CASSLAGNRRTDTQYF. CDR3 bases: TGTGCCAGCAGCTTGGCCGGTAACCGCCGCACAGATACGCAGTATTTT. Together with reference TRBV5-4 and TRBJ2-3, the CDR3 gives the full variable domain: ETGVTQSPTHLIKTRGQQVTLRCSSQSGHNTVSWYQQALGQGPQFIFQYYREEENGRGNFPPRFSGLQFPNYSSELNVNALELDDSALYLCASSLAGNRRTDTQYFGPGTRLTVL.

The chain carries TRBV28 and TRBJ2-7, with D perhaps matching TRBD1 (6 bases). The CDR3 is 12 residues long. Per the germline V gene, CDR1 is MDHEN and CDR2 is SYDVKM. Trimming removed 7 bases from V and 4 bases from J, with 11 bases in between. The CDR3 coding sequence is TGTGCCAGCACATTAGGGGGTTACGAGCAGTACTTC. It specifies CASTLGGYEQYF.

This clone was counted between two and nine times. The chain joins TRBV7-2 to TRBJ2-3, with TRBD2 matching 8 bases. The germline gives CDR1 SGHTA, CDR2 FQGNSA. V was pared by 3 bases and J by 2 bases, with 4 bases of the junction left unmatched. The CDR3 sequence is 15 residues long. The CDR3 loop reads CASSLRAGVTDTQYF. In DNA, the CDR3 is TGTGCCAGCAGCTTGAGAGCGGGGGTCACAGATACGCAGTATTTT.

The count of this clone is one. The chain joins TRBV6-5 to TRBJ2-7; maybe TRBD1 (5 bases). Germline V gives CDR1 MNHEY, CDR2 SVGAGI. There are 12 residues in the CDR3. Trimming left V 10 bases short and J 2 bases short, with 12 bases between. This chain's CDR3 is CATTGRPYEQYF. As DNA, the CDR3 is TGTGCCACCACAGGTCGCCCCTACGAGCAGTACTTC.